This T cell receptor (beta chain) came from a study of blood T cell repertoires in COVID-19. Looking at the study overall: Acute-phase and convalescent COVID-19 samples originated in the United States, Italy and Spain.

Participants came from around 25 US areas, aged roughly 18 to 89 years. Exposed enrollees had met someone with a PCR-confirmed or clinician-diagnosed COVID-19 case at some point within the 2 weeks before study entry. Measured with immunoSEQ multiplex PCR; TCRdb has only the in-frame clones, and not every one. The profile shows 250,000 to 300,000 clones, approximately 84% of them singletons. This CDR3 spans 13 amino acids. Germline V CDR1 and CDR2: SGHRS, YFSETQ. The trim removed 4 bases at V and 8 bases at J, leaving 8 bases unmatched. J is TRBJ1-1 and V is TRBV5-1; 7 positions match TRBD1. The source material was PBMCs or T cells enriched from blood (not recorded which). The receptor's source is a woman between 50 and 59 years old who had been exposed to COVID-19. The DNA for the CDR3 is TGCGCCAGCAGCACTCAGGTGACAGGGGAAGCTTTCTTT. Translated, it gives CASSTQVTGEAFF.